This T cell receptor (beta chain) is drawn from a study of blood T cells in healthy people across ages. Study-level points and caveats: Relative to aged donors, long-lived donors carried more naive CD4+ cells and displayed higher diversity.

This CDR3 contains 14 residues. From germline, CDR1 is MDHEN and CDR2 SYDVKM. The V and J ends lost 4 bases and 6 bases, in that order; junction bases with no gene match: 7. Alongside a J-beta primer mix, a sample-barcoded 5' primer served in a second PCR lasting roughly 6 to 11 cycles. Every single cDNA molecule received a tag from a template-switch adaptor with 12 random nucleotides. Via MiXCR, TCRdb re-called the 5' RACE reads, giving one row per CDR3 protein. The table lists about 640,000 distinct CDR3 sequences, roughly 50% of them singletons, with 35% to 40% in the top ten. In the case of this clonotype: Its antigen is as yet unknown.

What was sequenced was blood. The sequence was collected from a man in his fifties or sixties in good health. The chain links TRBV28 to TRBJ1-2; 8 bases are a match to TRBD1. The CDR3 bases are TGTGCCAGCAGTTCGACAGGGGTGGTCGATGGCTACACCTTC. This gives the protein CASSSTGVVDGYTF.